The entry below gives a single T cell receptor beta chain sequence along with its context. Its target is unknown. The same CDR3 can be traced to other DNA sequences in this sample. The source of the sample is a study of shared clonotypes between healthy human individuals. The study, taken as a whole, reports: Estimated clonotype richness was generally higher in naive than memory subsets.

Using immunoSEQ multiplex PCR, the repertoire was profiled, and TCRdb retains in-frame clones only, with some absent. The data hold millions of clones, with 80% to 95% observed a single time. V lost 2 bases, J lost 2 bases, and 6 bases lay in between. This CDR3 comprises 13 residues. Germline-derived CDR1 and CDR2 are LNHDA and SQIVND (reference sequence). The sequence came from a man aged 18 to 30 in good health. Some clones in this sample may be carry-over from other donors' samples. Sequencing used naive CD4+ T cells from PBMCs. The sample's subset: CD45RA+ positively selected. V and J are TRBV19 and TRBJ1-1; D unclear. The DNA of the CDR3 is TGTGCCAGTAGTATATCCCCCAACACTGAAGCTTTCTTT. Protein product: CASSISPNTEAFF.